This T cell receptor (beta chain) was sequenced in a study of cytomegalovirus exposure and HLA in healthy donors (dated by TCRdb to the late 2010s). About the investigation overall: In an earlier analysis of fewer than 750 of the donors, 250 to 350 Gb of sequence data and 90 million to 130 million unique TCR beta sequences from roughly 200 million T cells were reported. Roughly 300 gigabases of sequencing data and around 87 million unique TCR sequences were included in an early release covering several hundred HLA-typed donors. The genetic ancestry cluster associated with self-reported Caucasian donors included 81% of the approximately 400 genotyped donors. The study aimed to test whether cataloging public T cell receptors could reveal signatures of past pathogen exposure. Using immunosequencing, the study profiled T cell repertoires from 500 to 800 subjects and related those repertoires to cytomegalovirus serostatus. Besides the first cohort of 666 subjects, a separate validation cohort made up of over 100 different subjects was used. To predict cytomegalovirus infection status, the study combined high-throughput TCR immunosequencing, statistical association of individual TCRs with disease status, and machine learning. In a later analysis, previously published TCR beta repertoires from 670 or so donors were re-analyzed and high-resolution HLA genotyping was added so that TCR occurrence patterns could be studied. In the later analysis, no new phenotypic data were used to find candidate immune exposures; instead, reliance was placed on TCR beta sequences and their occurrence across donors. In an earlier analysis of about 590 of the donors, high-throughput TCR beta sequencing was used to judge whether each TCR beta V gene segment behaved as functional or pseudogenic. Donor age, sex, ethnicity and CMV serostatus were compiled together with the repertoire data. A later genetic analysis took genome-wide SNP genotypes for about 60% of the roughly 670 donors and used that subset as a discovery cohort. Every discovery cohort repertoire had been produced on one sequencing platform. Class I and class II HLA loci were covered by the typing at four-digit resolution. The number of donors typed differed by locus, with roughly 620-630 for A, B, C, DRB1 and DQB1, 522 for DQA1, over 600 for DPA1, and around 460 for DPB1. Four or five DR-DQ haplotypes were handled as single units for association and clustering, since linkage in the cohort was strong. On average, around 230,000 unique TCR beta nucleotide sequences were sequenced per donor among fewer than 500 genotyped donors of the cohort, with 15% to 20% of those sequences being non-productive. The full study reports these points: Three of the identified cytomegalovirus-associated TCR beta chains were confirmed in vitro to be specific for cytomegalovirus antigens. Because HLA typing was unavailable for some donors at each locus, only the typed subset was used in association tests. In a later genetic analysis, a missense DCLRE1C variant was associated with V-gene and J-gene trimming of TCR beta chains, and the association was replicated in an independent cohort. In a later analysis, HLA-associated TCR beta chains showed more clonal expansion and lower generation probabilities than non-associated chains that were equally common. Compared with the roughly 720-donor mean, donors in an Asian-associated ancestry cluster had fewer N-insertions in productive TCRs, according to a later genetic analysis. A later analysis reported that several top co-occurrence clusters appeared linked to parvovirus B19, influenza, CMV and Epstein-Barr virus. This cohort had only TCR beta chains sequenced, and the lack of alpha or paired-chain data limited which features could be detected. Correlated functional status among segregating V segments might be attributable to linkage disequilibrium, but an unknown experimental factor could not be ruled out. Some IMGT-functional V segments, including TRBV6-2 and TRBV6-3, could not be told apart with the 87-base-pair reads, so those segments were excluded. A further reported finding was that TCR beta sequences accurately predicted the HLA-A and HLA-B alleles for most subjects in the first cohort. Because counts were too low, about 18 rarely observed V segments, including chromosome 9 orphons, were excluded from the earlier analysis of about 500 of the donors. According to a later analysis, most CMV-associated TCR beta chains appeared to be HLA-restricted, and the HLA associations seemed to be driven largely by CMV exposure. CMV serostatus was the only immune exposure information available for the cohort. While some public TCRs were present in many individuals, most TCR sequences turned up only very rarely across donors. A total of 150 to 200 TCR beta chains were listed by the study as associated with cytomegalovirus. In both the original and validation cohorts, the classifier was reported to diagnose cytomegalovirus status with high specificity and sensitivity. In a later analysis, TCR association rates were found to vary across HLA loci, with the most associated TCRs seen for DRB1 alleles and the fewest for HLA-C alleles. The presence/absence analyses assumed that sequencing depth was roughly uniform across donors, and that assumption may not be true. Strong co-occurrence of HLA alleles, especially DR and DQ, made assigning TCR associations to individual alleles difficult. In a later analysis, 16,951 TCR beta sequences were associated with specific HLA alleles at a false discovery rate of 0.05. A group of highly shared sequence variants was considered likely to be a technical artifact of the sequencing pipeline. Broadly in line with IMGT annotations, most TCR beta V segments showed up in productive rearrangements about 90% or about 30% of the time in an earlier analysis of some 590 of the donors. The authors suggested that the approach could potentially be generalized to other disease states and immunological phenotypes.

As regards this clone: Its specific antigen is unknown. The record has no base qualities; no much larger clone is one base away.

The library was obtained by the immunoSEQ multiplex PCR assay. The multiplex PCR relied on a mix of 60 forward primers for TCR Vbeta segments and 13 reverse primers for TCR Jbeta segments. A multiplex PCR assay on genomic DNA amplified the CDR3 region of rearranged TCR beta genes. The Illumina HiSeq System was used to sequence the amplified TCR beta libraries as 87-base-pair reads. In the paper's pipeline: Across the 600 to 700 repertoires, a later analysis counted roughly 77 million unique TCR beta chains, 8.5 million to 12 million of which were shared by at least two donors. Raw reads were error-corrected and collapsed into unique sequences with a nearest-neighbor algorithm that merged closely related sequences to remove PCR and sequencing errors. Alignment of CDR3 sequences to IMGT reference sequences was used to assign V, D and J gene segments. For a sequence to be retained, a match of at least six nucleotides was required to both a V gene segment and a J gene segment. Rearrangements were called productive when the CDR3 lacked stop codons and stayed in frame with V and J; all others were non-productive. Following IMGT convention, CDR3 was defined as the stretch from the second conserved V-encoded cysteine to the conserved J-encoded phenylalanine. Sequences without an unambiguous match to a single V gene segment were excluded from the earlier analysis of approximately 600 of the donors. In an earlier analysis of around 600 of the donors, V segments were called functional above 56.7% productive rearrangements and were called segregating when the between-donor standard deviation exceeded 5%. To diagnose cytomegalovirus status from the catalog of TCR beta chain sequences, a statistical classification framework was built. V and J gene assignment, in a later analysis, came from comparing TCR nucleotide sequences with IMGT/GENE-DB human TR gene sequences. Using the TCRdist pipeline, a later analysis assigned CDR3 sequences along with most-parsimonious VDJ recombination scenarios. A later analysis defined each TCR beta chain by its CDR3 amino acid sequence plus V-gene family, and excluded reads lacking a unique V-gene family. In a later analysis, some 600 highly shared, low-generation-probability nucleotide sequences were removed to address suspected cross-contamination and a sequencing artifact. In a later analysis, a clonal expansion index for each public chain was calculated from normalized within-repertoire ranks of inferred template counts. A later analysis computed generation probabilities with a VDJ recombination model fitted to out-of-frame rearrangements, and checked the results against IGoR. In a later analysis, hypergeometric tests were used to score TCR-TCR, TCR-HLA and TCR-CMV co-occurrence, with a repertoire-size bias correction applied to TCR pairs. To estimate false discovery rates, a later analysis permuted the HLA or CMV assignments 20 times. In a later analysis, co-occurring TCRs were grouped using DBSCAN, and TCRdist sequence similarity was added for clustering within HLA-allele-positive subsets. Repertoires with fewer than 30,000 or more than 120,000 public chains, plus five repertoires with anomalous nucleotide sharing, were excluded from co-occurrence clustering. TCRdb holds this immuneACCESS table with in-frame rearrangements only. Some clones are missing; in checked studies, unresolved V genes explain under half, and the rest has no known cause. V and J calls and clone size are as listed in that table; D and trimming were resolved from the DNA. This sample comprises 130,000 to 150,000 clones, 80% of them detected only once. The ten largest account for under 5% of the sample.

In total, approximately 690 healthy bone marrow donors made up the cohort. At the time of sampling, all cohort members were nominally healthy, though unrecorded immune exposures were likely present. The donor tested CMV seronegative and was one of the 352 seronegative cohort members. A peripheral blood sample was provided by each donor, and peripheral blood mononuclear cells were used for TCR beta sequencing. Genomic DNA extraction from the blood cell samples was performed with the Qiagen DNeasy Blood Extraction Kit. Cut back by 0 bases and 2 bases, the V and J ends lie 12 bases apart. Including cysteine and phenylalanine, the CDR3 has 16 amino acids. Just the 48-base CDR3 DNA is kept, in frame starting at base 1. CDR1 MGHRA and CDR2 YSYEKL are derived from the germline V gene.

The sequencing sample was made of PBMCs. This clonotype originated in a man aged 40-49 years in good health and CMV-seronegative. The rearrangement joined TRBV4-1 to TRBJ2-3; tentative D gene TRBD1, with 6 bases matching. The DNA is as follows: TGCGCCAGCAGCCAAGATTCGTGGACAGTCACAGATACGCAGTATTTT. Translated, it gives CASSQDSWTVTDTQYF.